Listed here are 20 T cell receptor beta chains from one sample, sequenced in a study of cytotoxic CD8 clonotypes in ibrutinib-treated CLL. Sequencing used immunoSEQ multiplex PCR; TCRdb keeps in-frame clones, though not all of them. The sample contains about 310,000 clones, about 80% of which appear only once. The sequences come from PBMCs, collected before ibrutinib treatment. These receptors came from a human donor with chronic lymphocytic leukemia.

This clone was counted a few times. The rearrangement joins TRBV15 to TRBJ2-5; tentatively, D is TRBD1 or TRBD2 (5 bases each). Germline V gene lookup returns CDR1 LNHNV and CDR2 YYDKDF (reference sequence). The CDR3 spans 13 residues. Trimming shortened V by 9 bases and J by 7 bases, and 18 bases separated the two germline ends. The CDR3: CATNQGSGWTQYF. The CDR3 DNA reads as TGTGCCACAAATCAGGGCTCGGGATGGACCCAGTACTTC.

The rearrangement links TRBV30 to TRBJ2-5, with a possible D match to TRBD2 (5 bases). The CDR3 sequence is 11 residues long. CDR1 and CDR2 (germline): GTSNPN, SVGIG (reference sequence). Trimming removed 1 base at V and 8 bases at J, with 8 bases between. This CDR3 is CAWSAGNTQYF. The CDR3 DNA reads TGTGCCTGGAGTGCCGGGAATACCCAGTACTTC.

The rearrangement links TRBV9 to TRBJ2-1; 14 nucleotides agree with TRBD2. The CDR3 contains 18 residues. Germline V gene data show CDR1 as SGDLS and CDR2 as YYNGEE. Trimming removed 4 bases from V and 4 bases from J; junction bases left unmatched: 10. CDR3: CASSLPPGLAGEYNEQFF. Written as DNA, the CDR3 is TGTGCCAGCAGCCTACCGCCGGGACTAGCGGGAGAGTACAATGAGCAGTTCTTC.

The gene calls are TRBV5-6 and TRBJ2-2; TRBD2 is a possible D gene (6 bases). Germline CDR1 and CDR2: SGHDT and YYEEEE. The germline V and J ends were trimmed by 5 bases and 7 bases, with 15 bases remaining between them. The CDR3 loop spans 14 amino acids. The CDR3 nucleotides are TGTGCCAGCAGGCCCCGGGACTCCCTCGGGGAGCTGTTTTTT. Amino acid sequence: CASRPRDSLGELFF.

The genes are TRBV7-2 and TRBJ1-2; D remains unclear. Germline V lookup: CDR1 SGHTA, CDR2 FQGNSA. Trimming stripped 4 bases from V and 0 bases from J, with 12 bases between. The CDR3 consists of 15 residues. CDR3 amino acids: CASSSQAGSNYGYTF. In DNA, the CDR3 is TGTGCCAGCAGCTCCCAGGCAGGCTCTAACTATGGCTACACCTTC.

This rearrangement joins TRBV5-1 to TRBJ2-7; TRBD2 matches 13 bases. CDR1 and CDR2 from the germline V gene are SGHRS and YFSETQ. V shed 0 bases and J 2 bases; nucleotides not matched to a gene: 5. CDR3 length: 17 amino acids. The CDR3: CASSLDTGTSGTYEQYF. In DNA, the CDR3 is TGCGCCAGCAGCTTGGACACCGGGACTAGCGGGACCTACGAGCAGTACTTC.

The gene calls are TRBV27 and TRBJ2-5; no firm D call. The ends were cut back, 6 bases at V and 2 bases at J, with 10 bases in the middle. This CDR3 spans 13 amino acids. Germline CDR1 and CDR2: MNHEY and SMNVEV (reference sequence). In DNA form, the CDR3 reads TGTGCCAGCAGGCGGTGGGATCAAGAGACCCAGTACTTC. It translates to CASRRWDQETQYF.

The rearrangement uses TRBV11-2 and TRBJ2-7; D possibly uses TRBD1 or TRBD2 (6 bases each). Trimming shortened V by 6 bases and J by 1 base, and 16 bases separated the two germline ends. Germline V gene sequence: CDR1 SGHAT, CDR2 FQNNGV. CDR3 length: 15 amino acids. The CDR3 loop reads CASRLSGGGSYEQYF. The CDR3 region has the DNA TGTGCCAGCAGGCTGAGCGGAGGGGGTTCCTACGAGCAGTACTTC.

Concerning this clone: The sample has other DNA sequences that encode this CDR3 too. The rearrangement joins TRBV19 to TRBJ2-7, with D uncertain. There are 11 residues in the CDR3. V lost 3 bases and J 4 bases, leaving 4 bases between the germline ends. CDR1 is LNHDA and CDR2 is SQIVND in the germline V gene (reference sequence). CDR3 amino acids: CASSIGYEQYF. CDR3 nucleotide sequence: TGTGCCAGTAGTATCGGATACGAGCAGTACTTC.

This chain joins TRBV15 and TRBJ2-3, with D possibly matching TRBD2 (5 bases). The CDR3 runs to 15 residues. The germline gives CDR1 LNHNV, CDR2 YYDKDF (reference sequence). The ends were cut back, 5 bases at V and 1 base at J, with 13 bases in the middle. CDR3 in amino acids: CATSLPRAGTDTQYF. CDR3 coding DNA: TGTGCCACCAGCCTACCAAGAGCGGGCACAGATACGCAGTATTTT.

V and J are TRBV6-6 and TRBJ2-3; TRBD1 matches at 9 bases. V lost 2 bases, J lost 4 bases, and 4 bases stayed unmatched. The CDR3 consists of 15 residues. The V gene's germline CDR1 is MNHNY and CDR2 SVGAGI (reference sequence). CDR3 coding DNA: TGTGCCAGCAGTTACCCGACAGGGGGTTCAGATACGCAGTATTTT. Protein: CASSYPTGGSDTQYF.

The chain carries TRBV29-1 and TRBJ2-7; 9 positions match TRBD2. V trimming: 6 bases; J trimming: 2 bases; junction bases outside the gene matches: 8. Germline loops: CDR1 SQVTM, CDR2 ANQGSEA. The CDR3 covers 14 residues. This chain's CDR3 is CSVELAGGAYEQYF. In DNA, the CDR3 is TGCAGCGTGGAACTAGCGGGTGGGGCCTACGAGCAGTACTTC.

This clone appeared once. The CDR3 sequence is CASSIDSLGTDTQYF. The DNA for the CDR3 is TGTGCCAGTAGTATAGACTCCCTTGGCACAGATACGCAGTATTTT. The V gene is TRBV19, the J gene TRBJ2-3; D call uncertain. Between the trimmed V and J ends, which lost 0 bases and 1 base, there was a span of 8 bases. Germline V gene sequence: CDR1 LNHDA, CDR2 SQIVND (reference sequence). The CDR3 contains 15 residues.

The chain couples TRBV9 to TRBJ2-1, with 11 bases fitting TRBD2. CDR1 is SGDLS, CDR2 YYNGEE, per germline. This CDR3 has 16 residues. After removal of 6 bases from V and 4 bases from J, the junction contained 9 bases not matched to a gene. CDR3 nucleotide sequence: TGTGCCAGCACCTCAGCCGGGACTAGCGGATACAATGAGCAGTTCTTC. Its translation is CASTSAGTSGYNEQFF.

The sample holds a few counts of this clone. The chain has TRBV7-9 and TRBJ2-7; TRBD2 might be the D (5 bases). The germline V gene has CDR1 SEHNR and CDR2 FQNEAQ (reference sequence). The CDR3 sequence is 14 residues long. The V gene lost 1 base and the J gene lost 2 bases, with 9 bases spanning the gap. CDR3 nucleotide sequence: TGTGCCAGCAGCTTAGTGGGAGTCACCTACGAGCAGTACTTC. As protein: CASSLVGVTYEQYF.

This clone was observed a few times. The gene calls are TRBV2 and TRBJ1-3, with 9 bases lining up with TRBD1. Germline CDR1 is SNHLY and CDR2 is FYNNEI. This CDR3 region has 16 residues. Trimming removed 3 bases from V and 4 bases from J; junction bases left unmatched: 7. CDR3 DNA: TGTGCCAGCAGTGAGGGGTACAGGGGGCGCGGAAACACCATATATTTT. As protein: CASSEGYRGRGNTIYF.

J is TRBJ2-3 and V is TRBV7-9; 8 nucleotides align to TRBD2. The CDR3 sequence is 15 residues long. CDR1 and CDR2 from the germline V gene are SEHNR and FQNEAQ (reference sequence). The J segment lost 3 bases and the V segment lost 5 bases, leaving 7 bases of the junction unmatched. In DNA, the CDR3 is TGTGCCAGCAGCCATAAGCGGGAGATGACAGATACGCAGTATTTT. Its protein product is CASSHKREMTDTQYF.

The V and J genes are TRBV9 and TRBJ1-3; D gene ambiguous. Trimming stripped 4 bases from V and 3 bases from J, with 11 bases between. In germline, CDR1 is SGDLS, CDR2 YYNGEE. There are 14 residues in the CDR3. The CDR3 nucleotides read TGTGCCAGCAGCCCGTGGGGTGGTGGAAACACCATATATTTT. Its protein product is CASSPWGGGNTIYF.

This rearrangement joins TRBV7-2 to TRBJ1-1, with D perhaps matching TRBD1 (5 bases). Per germline, CDR1 SGHTA and CDR2 FQGNSA. Trimming stripped 5 bases from V and 1 base from J, with 14 bases between. CDR3 size: 15 residues. The CDR3 sequence: CASSARGGTNTEAFF. In DNA form, the CDR3 reads TGTGCCAGCAGCGCCCGGGGGGGAACGAACACTGAAGCTTTCTTT. Full variable domain (rest looked up from reference TRBV7-2 and TRBJ1-1): GAGVSQSPSNKVTEKGKDVELRCDPISGHTALYWYRQSLGQGLEFLIYFQGNSAPDKSGLPSDRFSAERTGGSVSTLTIQRTQQEDSAVYLCASSARGGTNTEAFFGQGTRLTVV.

The CDR3 DNA reads TGTGCCAGTAGTATTTGGACGGCAACTAATGAAAAACTGTTTTTT. It codes for CASSIWTATNEKLFF. The V gene is TRBV19, the J gene TRBJ1-4; D gene uncertain. The germline V gene encodes CDR1 LNHDA and CDR2 SQIVND (reference sequence). The CDR3 runs to 15 residues. Between the trimmed V and J ends, which lost 3 bases and 0 bases, there was a span of 8 bases.